This T cell receptor (beta chain) was found in a study of cytomegalovirus exposure and HLA in healthy donors. PCR was performed using 60 Vbeta and 13 Jbeta primers. Repertoires were generated with immunoSEQ multiplex PCR, while TCRdb's copy carries only in-frame clones and drops some. With about 52,000 clones in the sample, the ten largest clones hold 9% to 15%. On this clone itself: What it binds is not known.

General observations from the study: A link between a missense DCLRE1C variant and TCR beta V- and J-gene trimming emerged from a later analysis.

The clonotype was recovered from a woman in her fifties or sixties in good health and CMV-seropositive. The sequenced sample consisted of PBMCs.

The CDR3 region has the DNA TGCAGCGTTGAATCCGGGACAGGGCCTTCGGAAGCTTTCTTT. This translates into CSVESGTGPSEAFF. The chain carries TRBV29-1 and TRBJ1-1, with 9 bases lining up with TRBD1. Germline loops: CDR1 SQVTM, CDR2 ANQGSEA. The CDR3 length is 14 residues. Trimming removed 2 bases from V and 8 bases from J; junction bases left unmatched: 9.